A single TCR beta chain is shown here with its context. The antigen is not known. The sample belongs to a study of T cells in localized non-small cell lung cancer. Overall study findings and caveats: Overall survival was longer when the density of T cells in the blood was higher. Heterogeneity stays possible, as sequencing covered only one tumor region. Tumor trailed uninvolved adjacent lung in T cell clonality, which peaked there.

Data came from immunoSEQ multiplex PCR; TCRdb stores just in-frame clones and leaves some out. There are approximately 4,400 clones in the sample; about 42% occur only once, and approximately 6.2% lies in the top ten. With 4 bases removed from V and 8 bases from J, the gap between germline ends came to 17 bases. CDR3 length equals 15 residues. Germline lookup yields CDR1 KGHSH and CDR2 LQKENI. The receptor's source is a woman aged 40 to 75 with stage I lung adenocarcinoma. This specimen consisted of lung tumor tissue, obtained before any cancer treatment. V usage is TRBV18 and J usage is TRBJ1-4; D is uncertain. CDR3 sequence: CASSLSGPGGEKLFF. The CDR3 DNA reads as TGTGCCAGCTCACTCTCGGGCCCGGGAGGGGAAAAACTGTTTTTT.